This T cell receptor beta chain appears in the sequencing data of a study of T cells of healthy individuals. Via MiXCR, TCRdb re-called the 5' RACE reads, giving one row per CDR3 protein. The sample consists of about 96,000 distinct CDR3 sequences, around 17% of them appearing once. V was trimmed by 5 bases and J by 6 bases, leaving 19 bases between them. Germline V CDR1 and CDR2: MNHEY, SVGAGI. CDR3 length: 15 amino acids. This clonotype was seen repeatedly, ten times or more. The sequence came from a human donor in good health. This chain links TRBV6-5 with TRBJ1-2; TRBD1 is a possible D gene (6 bases). The CDR3 DNA reads TGTGCCAGCAGTACCCTCCTTGAGGGGGGGGATGGCTACACCTTC. Amino acids: CASSTLLEGGDGYTF.